The rows below give T cell receptor beta chains drawn from one sample of a study of T cell responses to AZD1222 COVID-19 vaccine. Assay: immunoSEQ multiplex PCR; the TCRdb copy retains only in-frame clones and omits some. Here the sample spans over 150,000 clones, just over 90% being singletons. The sequenced sample was peripheral blood, obtained on day 0 of AZD1222 vaccination. The receptors originated from an adult in good health. Each CDR3 is given without its conserved first and last residue.

j_call,v_call,cdr3_length,cdr3_aa
TRBJ1-1,TRBV25-1,12,ASKVAGADTEAF
TRBJ2-7,TRBV6-5,11,ASKDGQGFEQY
TRBJ2-2,TRBV9,14,ASSVGLAVNTGELF
TRBJ2-7,TRBV3-1/TRBV3-2,14,ASSQDLTGGASEQY
TRBJ2-3,TRBV7-8,14,ASSLEGSRATDTQY
TRBJ1-2,TRBV19,13,ASRSRGAFNYGYT
TRBJ1-1,TRBV7-8,12,ASSFSQTETEAF
TRBJ2-7,TRBV5-1,13,ASSVLGQGLYEQY
TRBJ2-1,TRBV6-4,14,ASSALPSGGSNEQF
TRBJ2-2,TRBV6-5,13,ASSRDRALVGELF
TRBJ1-1,TRBV20-1,7,SARAEAF
TRBJ1-2,TRBV27,11,ASTSDRANGYT
TRBJ1-1,TRBV5-6,14,ASSSRGVGLNTEAF
TRBJ2-1,TRBV10-3,13,AISDTWEGYNEQF
TRBJ2-3,TRBV6-5,12,ASSYLSGADTQY
TRBJ1-6,TRBV4-1,17,ASSPPQGLQTGRNSPLH
TRBJ2-2,TRBV11-2,14,ASSPGDRGSGGELF
TRBJ1-1,TRBV30,13,AWSVLGQGNTEAF
TRBJ2-2,TRBV5-1,13,ASSLDLAYSGELF
TRBJ2-1,TRBV7-7,15,ASSLRSGGGLYNEQF
TRBJ2-7,TRBV7-8,14,ASSSRLAGGPYEQY
TRBJ2-7,TRBV3-1/TRBV3-2,13,ASSSELAGGSEQY
TRBJ2-7,TRBV7-2,15,ASSKAPGTGIPYEQY
TRBJ1-1,TRBV6-6,14,ASKRKSPETATEAF
TRBJ2-3,TRBV5-1,13,ASSLGLERTDTQY
TRBJ1-2,TRBV12-3/TRBV12-4,11,ASSLQGADGYT
TRBJ2-1,TRBV5-8,16,ASSLLRQAESSYNEQF
TRBJ1-1,TRBV6-1,15,ASSEWGQGATNTEAF
TRBJ1-1,TRBV19,12,ASSSPGTNTEAF
TRBJ2-2,TRBV7-9,10,ASSLLGGELF
TRBJ1-5,TRBV19,13,ASSIAAGGPQPQH
TRBJ1-6,TRBV19,10,ASRNRVSPLH
TRBJ1-5,TRBV2,12,ASSEVQGSGPQH
TRBJ2-4,TRBV27,11,ASSRTTENIQY
TRBJ2-5,TRBV6-2/TRBV6-3,12,ASSFGGPQETQY
TRBJ2-2,TRBV5-1,13,ASSLGGQNTGELF
TRBJ2-3,TRBV9,16,ASSVATRASGVLDTQY
TRBJ1-2,TRBV27,10,ASRGAGHGYT
TRBJ1-5,TRBV27,10,AAGPGNQPQH
TRBJ2-1,TRBV24-1,13,ATSDPRDGNNEQF
TRBJ1-3,TRBV7-7,14,ASSSGTVRSGNTIY
TRBJ2-1,TRBV2,14,ASRTRRAGAYNEQF
TRBJ1-6,TRBV2,13,ASTAEGQLNSPLH